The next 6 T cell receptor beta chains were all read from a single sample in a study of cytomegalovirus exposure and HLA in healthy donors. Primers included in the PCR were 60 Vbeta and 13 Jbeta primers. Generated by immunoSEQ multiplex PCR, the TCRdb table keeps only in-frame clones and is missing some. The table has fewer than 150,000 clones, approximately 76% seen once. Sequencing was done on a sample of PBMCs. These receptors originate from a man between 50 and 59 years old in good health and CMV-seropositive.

CDR3 bases: TGTGCCAGCAGCTCTCTTAGCGGGGGGGCCTACAATGAGCAGTTCTTC. Its translation is CASSSLSGGAYNEQFF. This chain uses TRBV7-6 with TRBJ2-1, with TRBD2 identical over 11 bases. The V and J ends lost 4 bases and 2 bases, in that order; junction bases with no gene match: 4. CDR1 is SGHVS, CDR2 FNYEAQ, per germline. The CDR3 runs to 16 residues.

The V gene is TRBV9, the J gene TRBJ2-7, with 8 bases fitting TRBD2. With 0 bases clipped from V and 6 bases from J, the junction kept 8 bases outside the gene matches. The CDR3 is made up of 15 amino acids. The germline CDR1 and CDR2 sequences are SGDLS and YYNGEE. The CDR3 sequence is CASSVDGGVVAEQYF. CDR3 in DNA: TGTGCCAGCAGCGTAGACGGGGGGGTCGTCGCCGAGCAGTACTTC. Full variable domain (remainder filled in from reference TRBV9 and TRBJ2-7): DSGVTQTPKHLITATGQRVTLRCSPRSGDLSVYWYQQSLDQGLQFLIQYYNGEERAKGNILERFSAQQFPDLHSELNLSSLELGDSALYFCASSVDGGVVAEQYFGPGTRLTVT.

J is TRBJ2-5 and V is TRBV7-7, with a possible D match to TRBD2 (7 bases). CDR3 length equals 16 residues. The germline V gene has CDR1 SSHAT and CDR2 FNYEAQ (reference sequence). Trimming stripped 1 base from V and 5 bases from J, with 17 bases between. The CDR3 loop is CASSLGPWGGRETQYF. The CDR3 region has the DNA TGTGCCAGCAGCTTAGGGCCGTGGGGGGGCCGGGAGACCCAGTACTTC.

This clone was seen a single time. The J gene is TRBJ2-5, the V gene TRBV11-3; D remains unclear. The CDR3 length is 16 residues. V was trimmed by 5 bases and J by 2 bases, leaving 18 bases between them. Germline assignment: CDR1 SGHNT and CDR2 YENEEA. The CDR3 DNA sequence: TGTGCCAGCAGCCCCCCCCTACGAGGTCGACAAGAGACCCAGTACTTC. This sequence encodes CASSPPLRGRQETQYF.

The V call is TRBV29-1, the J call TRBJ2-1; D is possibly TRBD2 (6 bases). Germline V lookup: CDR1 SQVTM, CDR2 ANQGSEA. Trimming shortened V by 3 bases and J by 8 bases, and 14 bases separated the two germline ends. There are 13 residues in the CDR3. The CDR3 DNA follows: TGCAGCGTTGACCTAGCGATTCGTGATGAGCAGTTCTTC. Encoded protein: CSVDLAIRDEQFF.

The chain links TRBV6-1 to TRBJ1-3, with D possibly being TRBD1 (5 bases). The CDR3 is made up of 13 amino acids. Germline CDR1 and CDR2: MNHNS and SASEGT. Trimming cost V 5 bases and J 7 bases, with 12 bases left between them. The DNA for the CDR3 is TGTGCCAGCAGTCGGGACCGGGGGAACACCATATATTTT. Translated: CASSRDRGNTIYF.